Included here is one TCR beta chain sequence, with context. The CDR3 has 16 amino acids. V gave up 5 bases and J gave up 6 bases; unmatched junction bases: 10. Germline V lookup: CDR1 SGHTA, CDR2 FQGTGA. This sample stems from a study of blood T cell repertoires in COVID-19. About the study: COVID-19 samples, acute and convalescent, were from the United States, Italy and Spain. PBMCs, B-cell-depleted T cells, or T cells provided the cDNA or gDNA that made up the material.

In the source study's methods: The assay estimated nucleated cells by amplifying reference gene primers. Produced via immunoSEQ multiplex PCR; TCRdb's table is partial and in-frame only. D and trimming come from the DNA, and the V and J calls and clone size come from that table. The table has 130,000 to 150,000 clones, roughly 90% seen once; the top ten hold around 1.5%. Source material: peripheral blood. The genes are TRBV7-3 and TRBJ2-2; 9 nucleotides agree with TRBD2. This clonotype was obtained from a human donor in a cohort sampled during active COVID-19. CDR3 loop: CASSKVGGLASGELFF. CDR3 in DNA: TGTGCCAGCAGCAAAGTAGGCGGACTAGCGTCCGGGGAGCTGTTTTTT.